This TCR beta chain originates from a study of T cell responses to AZD1222 COVID-19 vaccine. Sequenced by immunoSEQ multiplex PCR; TCRdb stores in-frame clones only, minus some. The repertoire holds more than 100,000 clones, roughly 88% seen once, with 4% to 6% in the top ten. Germline CDR1 and CDR2: MGHRA and YSYEKL. The V segment lost 5 bases and the J segment 1 base; nucleotides outside the gene matches: 7. CDR3 size: 16 residues. The chain links TRBV4-1 to TRBJ2-1, with TRBD1 identical over 8 bases. This TCR was recovered from an adult in good health. Sequencing used peripheral blood, obtained on day 0 of AZD1222 vaccination. CDR3 sequence (DNA): TGCGCCAGCAGCACCTCGACAGGGGCTTCCTACAATGAGCAGTTCTTC. Residues: CASSTSTGASYNEQFF.